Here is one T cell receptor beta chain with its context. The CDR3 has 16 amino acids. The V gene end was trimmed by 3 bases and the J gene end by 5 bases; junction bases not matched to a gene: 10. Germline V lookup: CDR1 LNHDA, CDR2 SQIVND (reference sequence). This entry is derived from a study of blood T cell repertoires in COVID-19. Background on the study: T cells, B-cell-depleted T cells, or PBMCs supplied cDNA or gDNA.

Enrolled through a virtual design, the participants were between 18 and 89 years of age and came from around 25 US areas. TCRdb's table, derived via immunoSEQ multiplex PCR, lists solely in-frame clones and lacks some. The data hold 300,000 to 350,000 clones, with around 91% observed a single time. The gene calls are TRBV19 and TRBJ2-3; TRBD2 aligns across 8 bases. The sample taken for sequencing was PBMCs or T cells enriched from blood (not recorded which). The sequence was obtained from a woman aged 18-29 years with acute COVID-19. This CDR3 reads CASSIGPGGEVDTQYF. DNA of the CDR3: TGTGCCAGTAGTATTGGACCGGGAGGGGAAGTAGATACGCAGTATTTT. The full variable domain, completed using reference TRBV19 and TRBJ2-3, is DGGITQSPKYLFRKEGQNVTLSCEQNLNHDAMYWYRQDPGQGLRLIYYSQIVNDFQKGDIAEGYSVSREKKESFPLTVTSAQKNPTAFYLCASSIGPGGEVDTQYFGPGTRLTVL.